This T cell receptor beta chain derives from a study of beta chain features in type 1 diabetes listed by TCRdb under 2018. Regarding the research as a whole: No differences in mean age, gender distribution, total cell number or subset yield were found between patients and healthy donors. Naive and central memory subsets were obtained from all 30 or so donors, but regulatory and stem cell-like memory subsets were isolated from only 8 patients and roughly eight healthy donors. The study compared the TCRB repertoires of sorted circulating CD4+ T cell subsets in recently diagnosed type 1 diabetes patients with those in matched healthy donors. A total of approximately 110,000,000 sorted cells were examined across all samples, and a strong correlation was observed between cell number per subset and RNA yield.

General findings and caveats noted by the study authors: Because the HLA sub-analyses included only small numbers of individuals, any influence of HLA type on TCRB rearrangement was left unresolved. A moderate but significant shortening of TCRB CDR3 length was observed in type 1 diabetes patients in all four CD4+ subsets. Shorter templates might have been favored by PCR, but patient and control samples were amplified and corrected together, so both groups would have been affected equally by any skew. Naive, central memory and regulatory TCRB repertoires appeared to be more similar among patients than among healthy donors. Because cDNA was sequenced instead of genomic DNA, activated cells with high expression could be over-represented, although the groups did not differ in activation or CD3 levels. At VDJ recombination sites, patients with type 1 diabetes made fewer insertions and deleted more nucleotides, a pattern implying thymic rearrangement abnormalities.

In the case of this clone: This clone's antigen is unknown. No clone much larger than this one lies a single base away; base qualities are absent.

The entire isolated RNA was reverse transcribed using the High Capacity cDNA Reverse Transcription Kit, and thus expressed TCRB transcripts were sequenced. Naive, central memory and regulatory T cell samples underwent deep immunoSEQ sequencing, averaging around 3.7 million total reads per sample. Sorted cells were lysed in RLT buffer, and RNA was extracted using DNase-treated RNeasy Micro or Mini kits according to cell number. Each cell subset was processed on its own to prevent cross-contamination, while patient and healthy donor samples were processed together. Using the immunoSEQ multiplex PCR, TCRB sequences were amplified from cDNA into 87-bp fragments spanning the CDR3 region. Sequencing of the amplicons was done on the Illumina HiSeq platform. Per the source publication's procedure: PCR bias was computationally corrected using synthetic template baselines, reads within Hamming distance 2 were collapsed, and singletons that could not be merged were discarded. Reads were aligned against IMGT to assign V, D and J genes, CDR3 length and insertions or deletions at six rearrangement sites. Within each subset, clonotype counts were normalized to the number of sorted cells before true diversity and Gini coefficients were calculated with the tcR R package. Repertoire sharing was quantified using the overlap coefficient calculated on TCRB nucleotide sequences. TCRdb provides this immuneACCESS table in a form limited to in-frame rearrangements. Some clones are lacking; in checked studies, under half of them reflect an unresolved V gene, and why the rest are absent is not known. V, J and clone size were drawn from that table, and D and trimming were deduced from the DNA. Recorded for this sample are around 340,000 clones; less than 9.5% of them occurred a single time. The ten largest clonotypes hold less than 0.45% of the sample.

Trimming takes 6 bases from V and 6 bases from J, and the germline ends sit 12 bases apart. CDR1 and CDR2 are drawn from the germline V gene (reference sequence): LNHDA, SQIVND. The CDR3 goes from the cysteine to the phenylalanine over 13 residues. Only CDR3 DNA is held: 39 bases, read in frame from base 1. A single peripheral blood draw of around 120 mL on average was collected from each donor into heparinised tubes. A BD FACSAria II was used to sort naive, central memory, regulatory and stem cell-like memory CD4+ T cells with a panel that included CD45RO, CCR7, CD25, CD127, CD95 and CD27. A purity above 95% was achieved for all sorted populations. Right away, PBMCs were isolated by Lymphoprep density gradient centrifugation and were stained directly, with no culture step. So that batch effects would be minimized, each experiment stained and sorted samples in pairs, pairing one healthy donor with one patient.

This TCR derives from a woman under 30 in good health. Material: central memory CD4+ T cells from blood. This receptor chain uses TRBV19 and TRBJ1-5, with the D gene uncertain. The DNA sequence reads TGTGCCAGTAGCGCAGGCTCTGGTCAGCCCCAGCATTTT. This sequence encodes CASSAGSGQPQHF.